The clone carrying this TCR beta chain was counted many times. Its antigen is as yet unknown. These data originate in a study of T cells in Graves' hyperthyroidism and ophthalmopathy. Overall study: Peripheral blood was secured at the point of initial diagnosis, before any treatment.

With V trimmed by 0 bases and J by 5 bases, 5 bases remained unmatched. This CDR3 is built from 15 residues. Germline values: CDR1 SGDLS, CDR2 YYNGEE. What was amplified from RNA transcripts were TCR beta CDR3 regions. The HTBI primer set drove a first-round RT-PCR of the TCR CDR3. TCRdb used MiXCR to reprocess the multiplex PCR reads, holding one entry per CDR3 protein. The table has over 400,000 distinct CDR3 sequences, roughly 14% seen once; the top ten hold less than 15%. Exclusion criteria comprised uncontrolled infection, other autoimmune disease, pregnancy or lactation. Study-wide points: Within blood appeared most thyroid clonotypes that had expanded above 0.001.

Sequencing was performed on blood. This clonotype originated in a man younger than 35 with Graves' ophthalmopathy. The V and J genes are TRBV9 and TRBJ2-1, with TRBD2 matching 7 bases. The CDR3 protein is CASSVEWEGHNEQFF. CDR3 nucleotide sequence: TGTGCCAGCAGCGTAGAGTGGGAGGGCCACAATGAGCAGTTCTTC. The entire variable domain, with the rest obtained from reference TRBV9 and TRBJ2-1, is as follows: DSGVTQTPKHLITATGQRVTLRCSPRSGDLSVYWYQQSLDQGLQFLIQYYNGEERAKGNILERFSAQQFPDLHSELNLSSLELGDSALYFCASSVEWEGHNEQFFGPGTRLTVL.